Here is one T cell receptor (beta chain) with its context. Its antigen remains unidentified. A much larger clone differs from this one at a single base, so this may be a read error. This entry is derived from a study of blood T cells in healthy people across ages. The study, taken as a whole, reports: Compared with aged donors, long-lived donors showed fewer expanded clones, suggesting selection. Getting older went along with TCR beta diversity per million T cells dropping roughly linearly.

PCR was performed a second time for about 7 to 12 cycles using a sample-barcoded 5' primer and a J-beta primer mix. A template-switch adaptor containing 12 random nucleotides labeled each cDNA molecule. TCRdb used MiXCR to reprocess the 5' RACE reads, holding one entry per CDR3 protein. The sample contains around 850,000 distinct CDR3 sequences, 35% to 40% of which appear only once. The germline V gene encodes CDR1 ENHRY and CDR2 SYGVKD. CDR3 length equals 15 residues. Sequencing was done on a sample of blood. The genes are TRBV10-3 and TRBJ2-4; D might be TRBD1 (5 bases). The sequence was collected from a man younger than 30 in good health. The CDR3 DNA sequence: TGTGCCATCAGTGAGAGCGTTGGGGCCAAAAGCATTCAGTACTTC. Protein product: CAISESVGAKSIQYF.